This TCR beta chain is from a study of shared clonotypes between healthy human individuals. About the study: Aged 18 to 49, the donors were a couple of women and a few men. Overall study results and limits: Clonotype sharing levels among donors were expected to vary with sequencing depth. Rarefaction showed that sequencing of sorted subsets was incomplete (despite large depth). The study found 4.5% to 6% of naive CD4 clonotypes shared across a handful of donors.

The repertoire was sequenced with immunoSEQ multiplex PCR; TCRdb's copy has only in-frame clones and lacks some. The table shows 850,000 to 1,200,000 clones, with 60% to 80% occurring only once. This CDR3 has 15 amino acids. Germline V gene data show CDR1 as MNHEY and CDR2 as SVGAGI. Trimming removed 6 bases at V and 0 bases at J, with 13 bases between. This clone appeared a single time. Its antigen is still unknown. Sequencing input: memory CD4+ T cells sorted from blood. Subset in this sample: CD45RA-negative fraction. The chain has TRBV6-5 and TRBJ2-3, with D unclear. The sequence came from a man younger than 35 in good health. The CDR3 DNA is TGTGCCAGCAGCCTAGGACCCTCTAGCACAGATACGCAGTATTTT. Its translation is CASSLGPSSTDTQYF.